This T cell receptor beta chain came from a study of T cell repertoires in cytomegalovirus infection. Study details: Indications came from public TCR beta signatures; they pointed to CMV infection and to a matching HLA type.

Between the trimmed V and J ends, which lost 5 bases and 5 bases, there was a span of 19 bases. The CDR3 sequence is 16 residues long. Germline V gene lookup returns CDR1 MDHEN and CDR2 SYDVKM. MiXCR, applied by TCRdb to the reads, yields one record per CDR3 protein. The data contain under 850,000 distinct CDR3 sequences, about a third of them singletons. Findings and limits, study-wide: The study identified carriers of CMV plus the relevant HLA from cumulative public TCR beta family frequency. It was HLA-C-restricted CMV-specific TCR beta clonotypes that dominated the response ex vivo.

Worth noting for this clonotype: What it binds is unknown.

The chain has TRBV28 and TRBJ1-3; D remains ambiguous. The receptor was derived from a human donor in good health (CMV status not recorded). Some clones in this sample may be carry-over from other donors' samples. The sample taken for sequencing was PBMCs. DNA of the CDR3: TGTGCCAGCAGTCAGAAAAAGTCCCCTACTCGAAACACCATATATTTT. Translating gives CASSQKKSPTRNTIYF.